This T cell receptor (beta chain) was retrieved from a study of blood T cell repertoires in COVID-19. Across the whole study: Collection of acute and convalescent COVID-19 samples took place in the United States, Italy and Spain.

Original data processing: Amplification of reference gene primers was used by the study to estimate nucleated cell counts. Sequenced by immunoSEQ multiplex PCR; TCRdb stores in-frame clones only, minus some. V and J calls plus clone size are reproduced from that table; the DNA served to infer D and trimming. In the table there are over 200,000 clones, 88% of which are singletons. Deletions cut 4 bases from V and 0 bases from J, with 9 bases between. CDR1 MNHEY and CDR2 SMNVEV come from the germline V gene (reference sequence). The CDR3 sequence is 14 residues long. Categorization into cohorts depended on clinical history that participants reported. Those designated as exposed participants met a COVID-19 case within 2 weeks before study entry.

The sample comprised PBMCs or T cells enriched from blood (not recorded which). The source of this sequence is a woman in her twenties or thirties who had been exposed to COVID-19. The chain carries TRBV27 and TRBJ1-1; D is ambiguous. DNA for the CDR3: TGTGCCAGCAGTTCTATGAAAGTGAACACTGAAGCTTTCTTT. Protein: CASSSMKVNTEAFF.